Listed here is a single TCR beta chain. Its antigen is unidentified. The V gene end was trimmed by 2 bases and the J gene end by 2 bases; junction bases not matched to a gene: 1. CDR1 is MNHEY and CDR2 is SVGAGI in the germline V gene. CDR3 length: 14 amino acids. Measured with immunoSEQ multiplex PCR; TCRdb has only the in-frame clones, and not every one. The data show 25,000 to 35,000 clones, 70% to 75% seen once. The data stem from a study of T cell clonotyping in hematopoietic cell transplantation. About the research overall: Pretransplant recipient samples were taken after cytoreduction. Overall study results and limits: After transplant, recipient diversity fell while pathologically expanded clonotypes grew through day 180.

Time point in this sample: recipient sample about 28 days before transplant, after cytoreduction. Recipients were bled about 28 days pretransplant and at posttransplant days 30, 100, 180. The sequences come from peripheral blood mononuclear cells, collected before stem cell transplant. The chain has TRBV6-5 and TRBJ2-7; 9 bases match TRBD1. This sequence was found in a man aged 45-65 years with myelodysplastic syndrome. Some clones in this sample may be carry-over from other donors' samples. CDR3 DNA: TGTGCCAGCAGTTACCGGGACAGGGCCTACGAGCAGTACTTC. Amino acid sequence: CASSYRDRAYEQYF.